The clone carrying this TCR beta chain was seen only a few times. This entry belongs to a study of early T cells in non-severe SARS-CoV-2 infection. With 3 bases removed from V and 6 bases from J, the gap between germline ends came to 14 bases. The CDR3 contains 14 residues. The germline V gene encodes CDR1 WSHSY and CDR2 SAAADI. Each CDR3 protein gets one entry after TCRdb re-called the 5' RACE reads with MiXCR. The sample records tens of thousands of distinct CDR3 sequences, more than 7.5% being singletons. This chain uses TRBV10-2 with TRBJ1-1; perhaps TRBD1 as D (5 bases). The sample comprised whole blood. The clonotype was recovered from an adult who was a healthcare worker with PCR-confirmed SARS-CoV-2 infection or an uninfected control (not recorded which). Written as DNA, the CDR3 is TGCGCCAGCAGTGATAGTCGGGGCTACCCTGAAGCTTTCTTT. Translation: CASSDSRGYPEAFF.